Listed below are T cell receptor beta chains from one sample, sequenced in a study of identical twins. One entry per CDR3 protein, called by TCRdb with MiXCR from the 5' RACE reads. The table lists some 590,000 distinct CDR3 sequences, 9.6% of them singletons. This sample was shared with a second study, whose subject was yellow fever vaccine responses in identical twins.

Sequencing was done on a sample of PBMCs. The receptors were gathered from a woman between 18 and 29 years old in good health. Both conserved end residues are part of each CDR3. Each record gives: V gene, clone size, J gene, D gene, CDR3 protein, CDR3 DNA. A D gene is named only where the DNA matches it firmly. Only part of the rows carry a size: once, few, many, or a class if the clone is expanded.

TRBV29-1	-	TRBJ2-5	-	CSVEIWDGQETQYF	TGCAGCGTTGAGATCTGGGACGGACAAGAGACCCAGTACTTC
TRBV11-2	few	TRBJ2-1	TRBD2	CASSHGLAGGSSTAYNEQFF	TGTGCCAGCAGTCATGGACTAGCGGGGGGTTCGTCTACTGCCTACAATGAGCAGTTCTTC
TRBV3-1	-	TRBJ2-5	TRBD2	CASSQEFSETSALALQETQYF	TGTGCCAGCAGCCAAGAGTTTTCTGAGACTAGCGCGCTGGCACTCCAAGAGACCCAGTACTTC
TRBV11-1	few	TRBJ2-7	TRBD2	CASGRTSETYEQYF	TGTGCCAGCGGGAGGACTAGCGAGACCTACGAGCAGTACTTC
TRBV4-3	-	TRBJ2-7	-	CASSQEPGKSYEQYF	TGCGCCAGCAGCCAAGAACCCGGGAAATCCTACGAGCAGTACTTC
TRBV7-8	few	TRBJ2-1	TRBD2	CASSLVPTSGSRGSYNEQFF	TGTGCCAGCAGCTTAGTCCCAACTAGCGGGAGTAGGGGCTCCTACAATGAGCAGTTCTTC
TRBV6-2/TRBV6-3	few	TRBJ2-7	-	CASSWTSHSYEQYF	TGTGCCAGCAGCTGGACATCCCACTCCTACGAGCAGTACTTC
TRBV12-3/TRBV12-4	many	TRBJ1-1	-	CASRMDQLNTEAFF	TGTGCCAGCAGAATGGACCAATTGAATACTGAAGCTTTCTTT
TRBV24-1	few	TRBJ2-1	-	CATSDLRGARNEQFF	TGTGCCACCAGTGATTTGCGAGGGGCACGGAATGAGCAGTTCTTC
TRBV9	few	TRBJ2-1	-	CASSGGLDNEQFF	TGTGCCAGCAGCGGAGGGTTGGACAATGAGCAGTTCTTC
TRBV5-1	-	TRBJ2-1	TRBD1	CASTPGTGISYNEQFF	TGCGCCAGCACCCCCGGGACAGGGATTTCCTACAATGAGCAGTTCTTC
TRBV20-1	few	TRBJ2-7	-	CSAKLSQGLSYEQYF	TGCAGTGCTAAGCTATCACAGGGCCTCTCCTACGAGCAGTACTTC